This entry lists 20 T cell receptor beta chains sequenced from one sample in a study of STAT3 mutations in large granular lymphocyte leukemia. The study, taken as a whole, reports: Every T-cell large granular lymphocyte leukemia patient had at least one immunodominant TCR beta clonotype.

Libraries were prepared by immunoSEQ multiplex PCR; TCRdb keeps only in-frame clonotypes and omits some of them. The sample yields more than 1,000 clones, roughly 48% seen once. These receptors have no known antigen. Material for sequencing was peripheral blood mononuclear cells. The receptors originated from a male patient aged 45-60 years with T-cell large granular lymphocyte leukemia. Some clones in this sample may be carry-over from other donors' samples.

This chain links TRBV29-1 with TRBJ2-6, with TRBD1 matching 8 bases. The junction had 1 base not matched to a gene; V was cut back by 6 bases and J by 0 bases. Germline V CDR1 and CDR2: SQVTM, ANQGSEA. The CDR3 is 14 residues long. CDR3 protein: CSVGQGSGANVLTF. Here the CDR3 DNA reads TGCAGCGTAGGACAGGGCTCTGGGGCCAACGTCCTGACTTTC.

Within the sample, this clone is hyperexpanded. The gene calls are TRBV27 and TRBJ2-7; D is undetermined. The V gene's germline CDR1 is MNHEY and CDR2 SMNVEV (reference sequence). The CDR3 runs 12 residues. The ends were cut back, 4 bases at V and 4 bases at J, with 8 bases in the middle. CDR3 DNA: TGTGCCAGCAGTTCGGTAGGGTACGAGCAGTACTTC. The encoded protein is CASSSVGYEQYF.

CDR3 sequence reads: CAIPGELNYGYTF. CDR3 nucleotide sequence: TGTGCCATCCCCGGTGAGCTAAACTATGGCTACACCTTC. The V call is TRBV10-3, the J call TRBJ1-2; D unresolved. Germline V gene lookup returns CDR1 ENHRY and CDR2 SYGVKD. The CDR3 is made up of 13 amino acids. Trimming took off 8 bases at V and 2 bases at J, with 12 bases between the two ends.

The table lists this clone with a count of one. The V gene is TRBV13, the J gene TRBJ1-1; D remains unclear. Trimming took 1 base from V and 4 from J, leaving 4 bases between them. From germline, CDR1 is PRHDT and CDR2 FYEKMQ (reference sequence). The CDR3 has 12 amino acids. This CDR3 is CASSLAGTEAFF. In DNA, the CDR3 is TGTGCCAGCAGCTTAGCCGGCACTGAAGCTTTCTTT.

This clone turned up a few times. The chain employs TRBV6-5 and TRBJ1-1; no clear D gene. V was shortened by 1 base and J by 2 bases, with 8 bases between the two germline ends. Looked up from germline, CDR1 is MNHEY and CDR2 is SVGAGI. The CDR3 spans 14 residues. The CDR3 reads CASSYYSFNTEAFF. As DNA, the CDR3 is TGTGCCAGCAGTTACTATTCATTCAACACTGAAGCTTTCTTT.

The rearrangement links TRBV30 to TRBJ2-7, with TRBD1 matching over 7 bases. Germline lookup yields CDR1 GTSNPN and CDR2 SVGIG (reference sequence). This CDR3 contains 11 residues. V lost 7 bases, J lost 6 bases, and 6 bases stayed unmatched. CDR3 sequence (DNA): TGTGCCTCGACAGGGTGGTCCGAGCAGTACTTC. Amino acids: CASTGWSEQYF.

V and J are TRBV30 and TRBJ2-5; D not resolved. V gave up 2 bases and J gave up 5 bases, with 6 bases separating them. There are 11 residues in the CDR3. Germline CDR1 GTSNPN, CDR2 SVGIG (reference sequence). CDR3 in DNA: TGTGCCTGGAGTCTAAGTGAGACCCAGTACTTC. Translation gives CAWSLSETQYF.

By share, this clone ranks as large (0.1 to 1%). The V gene is TRBV7-9, the J gene TRBJ2-7; maybe TRBD1 (5 bases). CDR1 and CDR2 (germline): SEHNR, FQNEAQ (reference sequence). Between the trimmed V and J ends, which lost 5 bases and 0 bases, there was a span of 17 bases. The CDR3 length is 16 residues. As DNA, the CDR3 is TGTGCCAGCAGCGATTTAGGGGAAAGTTTCTCCTACGAGCAGTACTTC. Its protein is CASSDLGESFSYEQYF. Combining the CDR3 with reference TRBV7-9 and TRBJ2-7 gives the whole variable domain DTGVSQNPRHKITKRGQNVTFRCDPISEHNRLYWYRQTLGQGPEFLTYFQNEAQLEKSRLLSDRFSAERPKGSFSTLEIQRTEQGDSAMYLCASSDLGESFSYEQYFGPGTRLTVT.

The rearrangement uses TRBV30 and TRBJ2-7; TRBD1 might be the D (5 bases). V shed 5 bases and J shed 0 bases, with 8 bases lying between them. Per germline, CDR1 GTSNPN and CDR2 SVGIG (reference sequence). CDR3 length: 12 amino acids. The CDR3 DNA follows: TGTGCCTGGCAGGGTCGCTCCTACGAGCAGTACTTC. Protein product: CAWQGRSYEQYF. The complete variable domain, with remaining parts taken from reference TRBV30 and TRBJ2-7, reads SQTIHQWPATLVQPVGSPLSLECTVEGTSNPNLYWYRQAAGRGLQLLFYSVGIGQISSEVPQNLSASRPQDRQFILSSKKLLLSDSGFYLCAWQGRSYEQYFGPGTRLTVT.

The chain combines TRBV4-1 with TRBJ1-4; tentatively, D is TRBD1 (5 bases). CDR3 length equals 16 residues. The germline V gene has CDR1 MGHRA and CDR2 YSYEKL. V shed 1 base and J shed 0 bases, with 9 bases lying between them. CDR3 DNA: TGCGCCAGCAGCCAAGGGGGCAAAGCAACTAATGAAAAACTGTTTTTT. Amino acids: CASSQGGKATNEKLFF.

This clone was picked up a small number of times. The CDR3 loop is CASSSQGQFYEQYF. The CDR3 DNA sequence: TGTGCCAGCAGCTCCCAGGGACAGTTCTACGAGCAGTACTTC. The chain combines TRBV9 with TRBJ2-7; TRBD1 agrees at 7 bases. This CDR3 spans 14 amino acids. Germline V gene data show CDR1 as SGDLS and CDR2 as YYNGEE. V shed 4 bases and J 3 bases; nucleotides not matched to a gene: 7.

This clone appeared once. The chain has TRBV7-9 and TRBJ2-3; 15 nucleotides line up with TRBD2. Germline CDR1 and CDR2: SEHNR and FQNEAQ (reference sequence). This CDR3 has 17 residues. Losses at the gene ends were 7 bases for V and 4 bases for J; bases not matched to a gene: 9. CDR3 sequence reads: CASITGGLAGGSDTQYF. CDR3 DNA sequence: TGTGCCAGCATCACAGGGGGACTAGCGGGAGGTTCAGATACGCAGTATTTT.

The CDR3 sequence is CASSVSRAYEQYF. In nucleotides, the CDR3 is TGTGCCAGCAGTGTTTCGAGGGCCTACGAGCAGTACTTC. This rearrangement joins TRBV25-1 to TRBJ2-7, with D maybe TRBD2 (5 bases). V was pared by 4 bases and J by 2 bases, with 9 bases between. The germline V gene has CDR1 MGHDK and CDR2 SYGVNS. The CDR3 covers 13 residues.

This clone is medium-sized. The V call is TRBV27, the J call TRBJ2-3, with no clear D. Deletions cut 6 bases from V and 0 bases from J, with 7 bases between. This CDR3 is 13 amino acids long. In germline, CDR1 is MNHEY, CDR2 SMNVEV (reference sequence). CDR3 DNA: TGTGCCAGCAGCCCCACTAGCACAGATACGCAGTATTTT. Its translation is CASSPTSTDTQYF.

This rearrangement joins TRBV29-1 to TRBJ2-5; D remains unclear. Germline V gives CDR1 SQVTM, CDR2 ANQGSEA. V was trimmed by 4 bases and J by 5 bases, leaving 2 bases between them. CDR3 length equals 9 residues. The CDR3 is CSVAETQYF. The CDR3 nucleotides read TGCAGCGTTGCCGAGACCCAGTACTTC.

The genes are TRBV30 and TRBJ1-1; D gene ambiguous. Per the germline V gene, CDR1 is GTSNPN and CDR2 is SVGIG (reference sequence). V lost 7 bases, J lost 1 base, and 13 bases lay in between. This CDR3 spans 13 amino acids. The CDR3 nucleotides read TGTGCCTCCCAAGGGCAGACGAACACTGAAGCTTTCTTT. Protein product: CASQGQTNTEAFF.

There are a few counts of this clone. The gene calls are TRBV29-1 and TRBJ2-7; 11 bases map to TRBD1. Germline loops: CDR1 SQVTM, CDR2 ANQGSEA. V lost 3 bases to trimming and J lost 6 bases; unmatched junction nucleotides: 4. This CDR3 has 13 amino acids. CDR3 loop: CSVDGQGAGEQYF. The CDR3 region has the DNA TGCAGCGTTGATGGACAGGGGGCCGGCGAGCAGTACTTC.

The rearrangement joins TRBV18 to TRBJ1-2; 11 bases line up with TRBD1. The CDR3 contains 13 residues. CDR1 KGHSH and CDR2 LQKENI come from the germline V gene. J lost 8 bases, V lost 3 bases, and 2 bases had no gene match. This CDR3 is CASSPGQGDGYTF. The CDR3 DNA reads TGTGCCAGCTCACCGGGACAGGGGGACGGCTACACCTTC.

This clone is large. Other nucleotide sequences from this sample produce the same CDR3. This chain connects TRBV6-6 to TRBJ1-1; 9 positions agree with TRBD1. The CDR3 spans 14 residues. CDR1 and CDR2 from the germline V gene are MNHNY and SVGAGI (reference sequence). The trim removed 5 bases at V and 1 base at J, leaving 2 bases unmatched. The CDR3 region has the DNA TGTGCCAGCAGTCCGACAGGGGGGAACACTGAAGCTTTCTTT. Its translation: CASSPTGGNTEAFF.

The chain has TRBV30 and TRBJ2-3; either TRBD1 or TRBD2 may supply D (6 bases each). V was pared by 4 bases and J by 1 base, with 18 bases between. Germline CDR1 GTSNPN, CDR2 SVGIG (reference sequence). CDR3 length equals 16 residues. The CDR3 loop is CAWNPLGGRRTDTQYF. The CDR3 bases are TGTGCCTGGAACCCCCTCGGGGGCAGACGCACAGATACGCAGTATTTT.